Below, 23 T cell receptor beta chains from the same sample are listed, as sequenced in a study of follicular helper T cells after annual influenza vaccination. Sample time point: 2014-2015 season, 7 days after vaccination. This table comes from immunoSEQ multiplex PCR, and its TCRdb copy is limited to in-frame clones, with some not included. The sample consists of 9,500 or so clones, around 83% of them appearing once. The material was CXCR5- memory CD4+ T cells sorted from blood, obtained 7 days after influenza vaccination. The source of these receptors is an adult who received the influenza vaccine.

The DNA for the CDR3 is TGCGCCAGCAGCCAAGTGTCTAGCGGGAGGGCCCCGAACACCGGGGAGCTGTTTTTT. Translation: CASSQVSSGRAPNTGELFF. This chain links TRBV4-3 with TRBJ2-2; 12 bases agree with TRBD2. The CDR3 is 19 residues long. The V gene end was trimmed by 1 base and the J gene end by 0 bases; junction bases not matched to a gene: 6. Per germline, CDR1 LGHNA and CDR2 YSLEER.

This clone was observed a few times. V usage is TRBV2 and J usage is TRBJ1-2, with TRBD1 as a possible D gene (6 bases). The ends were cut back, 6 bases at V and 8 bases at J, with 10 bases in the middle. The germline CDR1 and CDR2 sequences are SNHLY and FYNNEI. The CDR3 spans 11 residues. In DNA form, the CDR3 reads TGTGCCAGCAGCAACAGGGAGGGCTACACCTTC. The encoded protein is CASSNREGYTF.

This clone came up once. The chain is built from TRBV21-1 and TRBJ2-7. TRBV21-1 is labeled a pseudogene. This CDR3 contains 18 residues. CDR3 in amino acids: CASSKRYGQELSSYEQYF. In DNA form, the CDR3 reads TGTGCCAGCAGCAAACGCTACGGGCAGGAGTTGAGCTCCTACGAGCAGTACTTC.

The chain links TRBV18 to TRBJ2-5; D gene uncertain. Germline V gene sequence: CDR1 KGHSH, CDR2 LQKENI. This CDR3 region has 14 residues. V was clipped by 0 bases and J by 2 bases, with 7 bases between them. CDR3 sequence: CASSPPNGQETQYF. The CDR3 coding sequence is TGTGCCAGCTCACCACCGAACGGGCAAGAGACCCAGTACTTC.

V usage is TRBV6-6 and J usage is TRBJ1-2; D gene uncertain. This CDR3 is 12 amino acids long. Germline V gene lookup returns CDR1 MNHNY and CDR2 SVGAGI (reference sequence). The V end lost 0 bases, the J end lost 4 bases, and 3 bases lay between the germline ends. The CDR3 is CASSYSSYGYTF. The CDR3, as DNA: TGTGCCAGCAGTTACTCCTCCTATGGCTACACCTTC.

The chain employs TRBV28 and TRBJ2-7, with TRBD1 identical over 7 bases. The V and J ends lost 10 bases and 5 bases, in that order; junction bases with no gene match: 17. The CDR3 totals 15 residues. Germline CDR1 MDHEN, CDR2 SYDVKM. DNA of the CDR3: TGTGCCACCGCAGGTTTCGGGACAGCTAGTAACGAGCAGTACTTC. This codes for CATAGFGTASNEQYF.

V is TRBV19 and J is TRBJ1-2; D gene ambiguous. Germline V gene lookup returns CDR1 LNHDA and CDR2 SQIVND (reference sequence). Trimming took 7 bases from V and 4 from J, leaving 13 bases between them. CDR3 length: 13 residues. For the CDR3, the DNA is TGTGCCAGTATGCGGGAATCCAGCTATGGCTACACCTTC. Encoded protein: CASMRESSYGYTF. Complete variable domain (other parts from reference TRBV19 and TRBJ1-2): DGGITQSPKYLFRKEGQNVTLSCEQNLNHDAMYWYRQDPGQGLRLIYYSQIVNDFQKGDIAEGYSVSREKKESFPLTVTSAQKNPTAFYLCASMRESSYGYTFGSGTRLTVV.

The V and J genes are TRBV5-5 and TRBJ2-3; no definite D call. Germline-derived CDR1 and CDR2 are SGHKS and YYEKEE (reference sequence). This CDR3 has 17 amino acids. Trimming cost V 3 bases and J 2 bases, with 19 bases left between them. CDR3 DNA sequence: TGTGCCAGCAGCTCGGGCCTAACAGCGTCAGACACAGATACGCAGTATTTT. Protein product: CASSSGLTASDTDTQYF.

This chain's CDR3 is CASSRLGGPREKLFF. The CDR3 nucleotides are TGTGCCAGCAGCAGGCTGGGGGGACCTAGAGAAAAACTGTTTTTT. This chain links TRBV6-5 with TRBJ1-4; possible D gene TRBD1, 5 bases. Germline CDR1 is MNHEY and CDR2 is SVGAGI. The CDR3 consists of 15 residues. V gave up 6 bases and J gave up 8 bases, with 19 bases separating them.

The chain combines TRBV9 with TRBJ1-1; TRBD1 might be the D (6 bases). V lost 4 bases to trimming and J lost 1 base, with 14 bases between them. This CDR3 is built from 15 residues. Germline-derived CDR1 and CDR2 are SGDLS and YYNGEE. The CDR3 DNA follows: TGTGCCAGCAGCATCTTGGACAGCCCGAACACTGAAGCTTTCTTT. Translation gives CASSILDSPNTEAFF.

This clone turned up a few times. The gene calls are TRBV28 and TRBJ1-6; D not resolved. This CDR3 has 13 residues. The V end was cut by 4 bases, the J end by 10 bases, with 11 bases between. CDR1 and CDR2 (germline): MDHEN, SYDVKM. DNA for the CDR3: TGTGCCAGCAGTTGGGCGCGGGCATCACCCCTCCACTTT. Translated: CASSWARASPLHF. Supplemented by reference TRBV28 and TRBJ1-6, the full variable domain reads DVKVTQSSRYLVKRTGEKVFLECVQDMDHENMFWYRQDPGLGLRLIYFSYDVKMKEKGDIPEGYSVSREKKERFSLILESASTNQTSMYLCASSWARASPLHFGNGTRLTVT.

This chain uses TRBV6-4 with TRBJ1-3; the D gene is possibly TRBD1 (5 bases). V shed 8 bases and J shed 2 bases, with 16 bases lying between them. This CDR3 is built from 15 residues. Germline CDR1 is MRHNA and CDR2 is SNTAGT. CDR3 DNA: TGTGCCAGCTCTCCTGGGGGTACTGCTGGAAACACCATATATTTT. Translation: CASSPGGTAGNTIYF.

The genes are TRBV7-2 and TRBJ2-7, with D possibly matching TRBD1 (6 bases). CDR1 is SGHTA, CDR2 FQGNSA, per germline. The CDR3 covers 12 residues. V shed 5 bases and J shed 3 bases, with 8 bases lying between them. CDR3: CASSGGSYEQYF. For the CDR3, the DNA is TGTGCCAGCAGCGGGGGCAGCTACGAGCAGTACTTC.

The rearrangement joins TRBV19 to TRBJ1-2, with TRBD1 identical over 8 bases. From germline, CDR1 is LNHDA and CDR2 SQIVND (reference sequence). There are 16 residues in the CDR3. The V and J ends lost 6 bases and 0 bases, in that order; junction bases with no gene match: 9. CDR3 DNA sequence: TGTGCCAGTAGACCAGTTGACAGGGGCCCTAACTATGGCTACACCTTC. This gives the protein CASRPVDRGPNYGYTF.

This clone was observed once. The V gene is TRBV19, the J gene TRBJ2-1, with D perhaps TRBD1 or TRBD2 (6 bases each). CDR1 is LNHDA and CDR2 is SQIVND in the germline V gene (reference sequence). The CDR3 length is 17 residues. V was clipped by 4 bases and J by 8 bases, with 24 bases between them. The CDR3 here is CASSKLPGAWDIYEQFF. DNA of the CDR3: TGTGCCAGTAGTAAACTACCGGGAGCCTGGGACATCTATGAGCAGTTCTTC.

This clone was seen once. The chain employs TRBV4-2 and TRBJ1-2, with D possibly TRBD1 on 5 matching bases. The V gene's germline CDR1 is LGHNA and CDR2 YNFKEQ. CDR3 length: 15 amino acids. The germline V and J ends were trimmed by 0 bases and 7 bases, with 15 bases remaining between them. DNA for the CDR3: TGTGCCAGCAGCCAAGATGAAGGGGTCGAAAGTGGCTACACCTTC. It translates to CASSQDEGVESGYTF.

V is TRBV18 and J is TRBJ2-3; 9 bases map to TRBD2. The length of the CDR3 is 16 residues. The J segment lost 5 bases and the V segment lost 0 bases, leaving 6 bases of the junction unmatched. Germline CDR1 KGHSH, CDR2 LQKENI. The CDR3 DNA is TGTGCCAGCTCACCACCGGCGGGAGGGCCCGGAGATACGCAGTATTTT. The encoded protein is CASSPPAGGPGDTQYF. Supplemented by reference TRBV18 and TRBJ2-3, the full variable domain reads NAGVMQNPRHLVRRRGQEARLRCSPMKGHSHVYWYRQLPEEGLKFMVYLQKENIIDESGMPKERFSAEFPKEGPSILRIQQVVRGDSAAYFCASSPPAGGPGDTQYFGPGTRLTVL.

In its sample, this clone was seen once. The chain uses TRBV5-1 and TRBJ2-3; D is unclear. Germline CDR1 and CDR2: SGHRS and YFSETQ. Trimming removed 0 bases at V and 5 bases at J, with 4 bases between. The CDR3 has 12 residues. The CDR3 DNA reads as TGCGCCAGCAGCTTGGACATAGATACGCAGTATTTT. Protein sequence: CASSLDIDTQYF.

Here the CDR3 DNA reads TGCAGCGTTGGGGACCGCACAGATACGCAGTATTTT. It yields the protein CSVGDRTDTQYF. This rearrangement joins TRBV29-1 to TRBJ2-3; possibly TRBD1 or TRBD2 for D (5 bases each). Trimming stripped 4 bases from V and 1 base from J, with 6 bases between. The CDR3 is 12 residues long. Germline V gene lookup returns CDR1 SQVTM and CDR2 ANQGSEA.

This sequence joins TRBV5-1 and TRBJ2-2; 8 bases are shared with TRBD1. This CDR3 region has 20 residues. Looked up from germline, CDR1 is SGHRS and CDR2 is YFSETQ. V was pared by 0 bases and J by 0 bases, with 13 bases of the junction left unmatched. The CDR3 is CASSLGSAGGDSANTGELFF. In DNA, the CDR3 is TGCGCCAGCAGCTTGGGGTCGGCAGGGGGCGATTCGGCGAACACCGGGGAGCTGTTTTTT.

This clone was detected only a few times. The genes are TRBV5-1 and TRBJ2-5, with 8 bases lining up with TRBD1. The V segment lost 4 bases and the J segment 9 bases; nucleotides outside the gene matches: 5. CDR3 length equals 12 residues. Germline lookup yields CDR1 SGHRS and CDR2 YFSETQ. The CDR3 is CASSLEQGAQYF. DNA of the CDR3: TGCGCCAGCAGCCTCGAACAGGGGGCCCAGTACTTC.

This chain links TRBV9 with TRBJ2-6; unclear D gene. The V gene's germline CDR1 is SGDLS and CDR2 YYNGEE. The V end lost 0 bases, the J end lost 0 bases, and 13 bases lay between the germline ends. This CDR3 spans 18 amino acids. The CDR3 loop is CASSVGGRLSSGANVLTF. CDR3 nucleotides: TGTGCCAGCAGCGTAGGTGGCAGATTGAGCTCTGGGGCCAACGTCCTGACTTTC.

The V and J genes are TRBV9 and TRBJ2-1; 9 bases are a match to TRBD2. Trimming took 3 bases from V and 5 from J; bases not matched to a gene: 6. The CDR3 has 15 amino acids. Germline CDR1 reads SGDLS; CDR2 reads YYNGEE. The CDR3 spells CASSAGLAPNNEQFF. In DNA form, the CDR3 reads TGTGCCAGCAGCGCGGGACTAGCCCCGAACAATGAGCAGTTCTTC.